A selection of T cell receptor beta chains follows, all from one sample in a study of OX40 agonist ivuxolimab in advanced cancers. Profiling relied on immunoSEQ multiplex PCR, and the TCRdb table lists in-frame clones only, not all of them. The sample has 100,000 to 120,000 clones, more than 85% seen once. This material consisted of CD4+ or CD8+ T cells sorted from blood, taken in a trial of the OX40 agonist ivuxolimab. The source of these receptors is an adult with an advanced solid tumor such as melanoma, head and neck, liver or kidney cancer. Both conserved end residues are part of each CDR3. The D gene is left open where the match is weak. The size of a clone is reported for some rows only, either as once, few or many, or as a class for expanded clones.

TRBJ2-1,TRBV11-3,TRBD1,NA,CASSPRTGRYNEQFF,TGTGCCAGCAGCCCCCGGACAGGGCGATACAATGAGCAGTTCTTC
TRBJ2-5,TRBV7-2,TRBD2,NA,CASGGVLAGDQETQYF,TGTGCCAGCGGCGGCGTGTTAGCGGGAGACCAAGAGACCCAGTACTTC
TRBJ1-3,TRBV5-4,NA,NA,CASSLGFRGDQTNTIYF,TGTGCCAGCAGCTTGGGGTTCAGAGGGGATCAAACAAACACCATATATTTT
TRBJ1-2,TRBV6-6,TRBD1,NA,CASRTRQGNGYTF,TGTGCCAGCAGGACGAGACAGGGAAATGGCTACACCTTC
TRBJ2-7,TRBV19,TRBD1,NA,CASSGQGNYEQYF,TGTGCCAGTAGTGGACAGGGGAACTACGAGCAGTACTTC
TRBJ1-6,TRBV2,NA,NA,CASTPGNSPLHF,TGTGCCAGCACCCCGGGTAATTCACCCCTCCACTTT
TRBJ2-7,TRBV4-2,NA,NA,CASSQVAGSYEQYF,TGTGCCAGCAGCCAAGTTGCCGGCTCCTACGAGCAGTACTTC
TRBJ2-2,TRBV7-3,NA,NA,CASSFQRANTGELFF,TGTGCCAGCAGCTTTCAAAGAGCGAACACCGGGGAGCTGTTTTTT
TRBJ2-4,TRBV30,TRBD1,NA,CAGGTGGDANIQYF,TGTGCCGGCGGGACAGGGGGCGACGCAAACATTCAGTACTTC
TRBJ2-1,TRBV5-1,TRBD2,NA,CASSLVGTSFYNEQFF,TGCGCCAGCAGCTTGGTAGGGACTAGCTTCTACAATGAGCAGTTCTTC
TRBJ2-2,TRBV19,NA,NA,CASTESDANTGELFF,TGTGCCAGTACAGAGAGCGACGCAAACACCGGGGAGCTGTTTTTT
TRBJ1-5,TRBV19,NA,NA,CASSIERQHSNQPQHF,TGTGCCAGTAGTATAGAGCGACAGCATAGCAATCAGCCCCAGCATTTT
TRBJ2-7,TRBV11-3,TRBD2,NA,CASSEGGLAMNEQYF,TGTGCCAGCAGCGAAGGGGGACTAGCGATGAACGAGCAGTACTTC
TRBJ2-5,TRBV7-9,NA,few,CATASQQTQYF,TGTGCCACCGCATCACAGCAGACCCAGTACTTC
TRBJ1-5,TRBV9,NA,few,CASSVDGSGNQPQHF,TGTGCCAGCAGCGTTGACGGGTCGGGCAATCAGCCCCAGCATTTT
TRBJ2-5,TRBV11-2,NA,NA,CASSWRSVQETQYF,TGTGCCAGCAGCTGGCGGTCAGTCCAAGAGACCCAGTACTTC
TRBJ2-7,TRBV18,TRBD1,NA,CASSPGQDYEQYF,TGTGCCAGCTCACCAGGACAGGACTACGAGCAGTACTTC
TRBJ1-3,TRBV28,NA,NA,CASREVLSGNTIYF,TGTGCCAGCAGGGAGGTACTCTCTGGAAACACCATATATTTT
TRBJ1-5,TRBV7-9,NA,NA,CASSLARDSNQPQHF,TGTGCCAGCAGCTTAGCCAGGGATAGCAATCAGCCCCAGCATTTT
TRBJ2-7,TRBV21-1,NA,NA,CASSNGPDRGSLDEQYF,TGTGCCAGCAGCAATGGCCCGGACAGGGGCTCTCTGGACGAGCAGTACTTC
TRBJ2-7,TRBV5-8,NA,NA,CASPGVAEQYF,TGTGCCAGCCCGGGGGTAGCCGAGCAGTACTTC
TRBJ1-2,TRBV6-5,TRBD1,once,CASSSGRGLNGYTF,TGTGCCAGCAGTTCCGGCAGGGGGCTGAATGGCTACACCTTC